The clone carrying this TCR beta chain has a count of ten or more. Its antigen is not known. The data belong to a study of T-cell reconstitution after alpha-beta-depleted transplantation in children. The CDR3 sequence is 13 residues long. From germline, CDR1 is SGHTA and CDR2 FQGNSA. The junction had 5 bases not matched to a gene; V was cut back by 5 bases and J by 5 bases. The authors prepared the TCRbeta library with unique molecular identifiers. Using its own MiXCR run on the PCR reads, TCRdb lists one record per CDR3 protein. The sample consists of 90,000 to 100,000 distinct CDR3 sequences, under 25% of them appearing once. Study-level results: Surviving recipient T cells and thymic progenitors underlay high day-60 TCRbeta diversity in some patients. Counts and diversity of T cells one year after transplant came mostly from newly produced T cells. Reportedly, alpha-beta T cells present about two months post-transplant originated from several hundred expanded clones of graft origin.

The sequencing used PBMCs, collected before TCRalphabeta/CD19-depleted stem cell transplant. The V and J genes are TRBV7-2 and TRBJ2-5, with 7 bases lining up with TRBD1. The clonotype was recovered from a boy younger than 10 with acute lymphoblastic leukemia, due to receive a stem cell transplant. The CDR3 nucleotides read TGTGCCAGCAGCCAAGAACAGGGGGAGACCCAGTACTTC. Translating gives CASSQEQGETQYF.